The clone carrying this TCR beta chain was observed a handful of times. Its antigen remains unknown. There are 13 residues in the CDR3. Trimming left V 2 bases short and J 1 base short, with 6 bases between. The germline CDR1 and CDR2 sequences are SGHTA and FQGNSA. The data originate from a study of human T cells and chemical hapten exposure. Overall study context: Patients received weekly diphenylcyclopropenone doses to the scalp throughout the roughly 26-week study.

TCRdb itself ran the RACE reads through MiXCR, one entry per CDR3 protein. The table lists 100,000 or so distinct CDR3 sequences, approximately 36% of them singletons. Sample time point: patch test 3, about 24 weeks after DPC sensitization. As to treatment: therapeutic diphenylcyclopropenone sensitization with weekly scalp DPC. Blood was drawn before each patch test was applied. Findings and limits, study-wide: Donors had alopecia, so their immune response may differ from healthy people's.

The sequences come from whole blood, collected in connection with sensitization to the hapten diphenylcyclopropenone (DPC). This clonotype was sampled from a man in his forties with alopecia areata. Some clones in this sample may be carry-over from other donors' samples. V gene TRBV7-2 combines with J gene TRBJ2-7, with D tentatively TRBD2 (5 bases). CDR3 loop: CASSLSGSYEQYF. CDR3 DNA sequence: TGTGCCAGCAGCTTAAGCGGTTCCTACGAGCAGTACTTC.